A single sample is the source of the 2 T cell receptor beta chains below, sequenced in a study of low-dose radiotherapy and immunotherapy resistance in tumors. cDNA synthesis used a TRAV/TRBV-specific primer set for both chains. With a V-primer adapter and a constant-region primer, TCRs were amplified for roughly 18 PCR cycles. TCRdb analysed the reads with MiXCR anew, one entry per CDR3 protein. The sample consists of 15,000 to 20,000 distinct CDR3 sequences, less than 85% of them appearing once. Receptors were obtained from a human donor with advanced metastatic prostate, ovarian, gallbladder or colorectal cancer (not recorded which). This table probably holds off-target reads from a library built for another chain.

This chain connects TRBV20-1 to TRBJ2-1; D remains ambiguous. Germline V gene sequence: CDR1 DFQATT, CDR2 SNEGSKA (reference sequence). The length of the CDR3 is 12 residues. The CDR3 sequence is CGYSRANNEQFF. The CDR3 coding sequence is TGCGGATACTCCCGGGCAAACAATGAGCAGTTCTTC.

The sample holds one count of this clonotype. The chain links TRBV18 to TRBJ2-7; D could derive from TRBD1 or TRBD2 (5 bases each). Germline loops: CDR1 KGHSH, CDR2 LQKENI. Trimming left V 4 bases short and J 3 bases short, with 7 bases between. The CDR3 has 12 amino acids. The CDR3 nucleotides are TGTGCCAGCTCACAGGGGAGCTACGAGCAGTACTTC. It yields the protein CASSQGSYEQYF.